This TCR beta chain was identified in a study of blood T cells in healthy people across ages. Findings of the study overall: Comparison with aged donors showed that long-lived donors had more naive CD4+ cells and higher diversity.

Next came a second PCR, run for about 7 to 12 cycles, which used a sample-barcoded 5' primer along with a J-beta primer mix. MiXCR, applied by TCRdb to the 5' RACE reads, yields one record per CDR3 protein. The repertoire holds 450,000 to 600,000 distinct CDR3 sequences, roughly a quarter seen once, with approximately 3.7% in the top ten. This CDR3 comprises 15 residues. With regard to this clonotype: Its cognate antigen is unknown.

This same sample was also taken into another study, of T cells of mothers and their children. That study reports: Samples were provided by three healthy Caucasian mothers and their six children.

The TCR sequence derives from a boy between 2 and 15 years old in good health. V is TRBV12-3 or TRBV12-4 and J is TRBJ2-7; D possibly corresponds to TRBD2 (6 bases). Near its end, the DNA agrees better with TRBJ2-1, so the J call may be wrong. The source material was blood. CDR3: CASSLKGTPYNEQFF. DNA of the CDR3: TGTGCCAGCAGTTTGAAAGGGACTCCATACAATGAGCAGTTCTTC.